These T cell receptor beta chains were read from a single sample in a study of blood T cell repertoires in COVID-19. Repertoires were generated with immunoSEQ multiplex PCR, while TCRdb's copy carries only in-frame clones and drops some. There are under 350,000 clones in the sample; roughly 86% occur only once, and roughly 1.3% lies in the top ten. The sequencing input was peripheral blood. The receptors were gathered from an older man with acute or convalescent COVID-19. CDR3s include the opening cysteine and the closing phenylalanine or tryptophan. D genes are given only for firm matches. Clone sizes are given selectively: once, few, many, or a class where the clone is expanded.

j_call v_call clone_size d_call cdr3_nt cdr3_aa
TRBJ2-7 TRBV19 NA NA TGTGCCAGTAGTATGGTGCCCACTATACGAGAGCAGTACTTC CASSMVPTIREQYF
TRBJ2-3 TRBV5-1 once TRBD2 TGCGCCAGCAGCCGCGGGGGGTTGGGCACAGATACGCAGTATTTT CASSRGGLGTDTQYF
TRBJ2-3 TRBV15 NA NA TGTGCCACCAGCAGAGATCAGGGGCGGGGGATAGATACGCAGTATTTT CATSRDQGRGIDTQYF
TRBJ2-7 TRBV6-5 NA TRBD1 TGTGCCAGCGGGAGGGGGACAGGGTCCTACGAGCAGTACTTC CASGRGTGSYEQYF
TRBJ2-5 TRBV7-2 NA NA TGTGCCAGCAGCCCGGTGGGCAGGGGAGGGCAGCAAGAGACCCAGTACTTC CASSPVGRGGQQETQYF
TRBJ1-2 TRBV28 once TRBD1 TGTGCCAGCAACGACAGGGGGAGACCGCTTGACTATGGCTACACCTTC CASNDRGRPLDYGYTF
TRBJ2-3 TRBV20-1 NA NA TGCAGTGCTAGACGGGGGACGCAGTATTTT CSARRGTQYF
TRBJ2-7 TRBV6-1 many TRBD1 TGTGCCAGCAGTGACAGGGGGTCTTTATACGAGCAGTACTTC CASSDRGSLYEQYF
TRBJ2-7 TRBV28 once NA TGTGCCAGCAGCGGCGGGCCTCTCTACGAGCAGTACTTC CASSGGPLYEQYF
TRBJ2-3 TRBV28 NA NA TGTGCCAGCAGTTTACGGGTTCTGGGCACAGATACGCAGTATTTT CASSLRVLGTDTQYF
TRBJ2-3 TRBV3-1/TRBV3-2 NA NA TGTGCCAGCAGCCCTACGGACTGGGGAATAGGGATAACGCAGTATTTT CASSPTDWGIGITQYF
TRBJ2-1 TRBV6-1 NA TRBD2 TGTGCCAGCAGTGAAGCGTTCGCTAGCGGGGGACACAATGAGCAGTTCTTC CASSEAFASGGHNEQFF
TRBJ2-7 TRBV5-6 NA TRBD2 TGTGCCAGCAGCTTGTCTCTAACTAGCGGGAGTTACTACGAGCAGTACTTC CASSLSLTSGSYYEQYF
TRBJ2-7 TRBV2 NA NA TGTGCCAGCAGTGACGACGGGTACGAGCAGTACTTC CASSDDGYEQYF
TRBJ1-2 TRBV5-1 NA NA TGCGCCAGCCAAGGGGTGGACTATGGCTACACCTTC CASQGVDYGYTF
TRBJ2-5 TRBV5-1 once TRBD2 TGCGCCAGCAGCTTGTTTGGGACTAGCGGGAGGGTCCAAGAGACCCAGTACTTC CASSLFGTSGRVQETQYF
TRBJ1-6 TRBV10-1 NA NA TGCGCCAGCAGTACCGGACAGAACAATTCACCCCTCCACTTT CASSTGQNNSPLHF
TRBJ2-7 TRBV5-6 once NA TGTGCCAGCAGCTTGTCCGGGACATCCTACGAGCAGTACTTC CASSLSGTSYEQYF
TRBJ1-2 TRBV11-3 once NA TGTGCCAGCAGCCTCGCGGGGGGCGGCTACACCTTC CASSLAGGGYTF
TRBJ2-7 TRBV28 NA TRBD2 TGTGCCAGCAGGTTTAGCGGGAGTCACGAGCAGTACTTC CASRFSGSHEQYF
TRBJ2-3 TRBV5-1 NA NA TGCGCCAGCAGCCCCGACTCAACAAGCACAGATACGCAGTATTTT CASSPDSTSTDTQYF
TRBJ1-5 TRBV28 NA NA TGTGCCAGCAGGGGCTCTCGGAGGGGCAATCAGCCCCAGCATTTT CASRGSRRGNQPQHF
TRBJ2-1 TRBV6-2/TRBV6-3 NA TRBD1 TGTGCCAGCAGTTACTCGGGGCTCCCGACAGGGGAGAGCTCCTACAATGAGCAGTTCTTC CASSYSGLPTGESSYNEQFF
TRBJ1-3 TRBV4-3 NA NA TGCGCCAGCAGCCAAGATCGCAGGGCTGGAAACACCATATATTTT CASSQDRRAGNTIYF
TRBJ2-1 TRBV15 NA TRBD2 TGTGCCACCAGCCCACGTCCGGGGACTAGCGGGAAAAATGAGCAGTTCTTC CATSPRPGTSGKNEQFF
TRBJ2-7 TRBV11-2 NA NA TGTGCCAGCAGAAGTACCGGGGGCTCCTACGAGCAGTACTTC CASRSTGGSYEQYF
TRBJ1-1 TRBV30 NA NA TGTGCCTGGAGTGTAGCCAGGATAATAGGGGAACACACTGAAGCTTTCTTT CAWSVARIIGEHTEAFF
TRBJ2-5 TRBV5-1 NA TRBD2 TGCGCCAGCAGCTTGGTGGGAGCGGGGGGGCCGGAGACCCAGTACTTC CASSLVGAGGPETQYF
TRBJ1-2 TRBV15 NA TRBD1 TGTGCCACCAGCAGATGGACAGGGGGCTTCGATGGCTACACCTTC CATSRWTGGFDGYTF
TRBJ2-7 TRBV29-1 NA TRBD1 TGCAGCGCCCAGACAGGGAGCGCTTACGAGCAGTACTTC CSAQTGSAYEQYF
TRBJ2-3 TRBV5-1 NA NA TGCGCCAGCAGCTTGTCCAAGCCCACAGATACGCAGTATTTT CASSLSKPTDTQYF
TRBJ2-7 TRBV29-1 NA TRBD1 TGCAGCGTGGGACAGTCCCACGAGCAGTACTTC CSVGQSHEQYF
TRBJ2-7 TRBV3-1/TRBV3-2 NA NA TGTGCCAGCAGCGGTCACAGGGAGGGCTACGAGCAGTACTTC CASSGHREGYEQYF
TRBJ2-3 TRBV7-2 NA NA TGTGCCAGCAGCGCAAGACTGACTAGCACAGATACGCAGTATTTT CASSARLTSTDTQYF
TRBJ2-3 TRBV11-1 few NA TGTGCCAGCAGCGCGAATTCCGGCACAGATACGCAGTATTTT CASSANSGTDTQYF
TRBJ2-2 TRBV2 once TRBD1 TGTGCCAGCAGGTCGGGACAGTGGGCCGGGGAGCTGTTTTTT CASRSGQWAGELFF
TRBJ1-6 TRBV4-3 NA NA TGCGCCAGCAGCCAAGATCCTCAGGGGAGCTCCTATAATTCACCCCTCCACTTT CASSQDPQGSSYNSPLHF
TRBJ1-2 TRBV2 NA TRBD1 TGTGCCAGCAGCGAGACAGGGTCCGGCTACACCTTC CASSETGSGYTF
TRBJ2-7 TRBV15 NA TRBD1 TGTGCCACCAGCAGGGTGGGACAGGGCCCGTCGTACGAGCAGTACTTC CATSRVGQGPSYEQYF
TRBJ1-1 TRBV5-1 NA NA TGCGCCAGCAGCCTAACTCCCAACACTGAAGCTTTCTTT CASSLTPNTEAFF
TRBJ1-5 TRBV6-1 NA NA TGTGCCAGCAGTGAGGGGGGAGCGGGTCAGCCCCAGCATTTT CASSEGGAGQPQHF
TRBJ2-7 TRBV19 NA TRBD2 TGTGCCAGTAGCCCAGGACTAGCGGGCATCTACGAGCAGTACTTC CASSPGLAGIYEQYF